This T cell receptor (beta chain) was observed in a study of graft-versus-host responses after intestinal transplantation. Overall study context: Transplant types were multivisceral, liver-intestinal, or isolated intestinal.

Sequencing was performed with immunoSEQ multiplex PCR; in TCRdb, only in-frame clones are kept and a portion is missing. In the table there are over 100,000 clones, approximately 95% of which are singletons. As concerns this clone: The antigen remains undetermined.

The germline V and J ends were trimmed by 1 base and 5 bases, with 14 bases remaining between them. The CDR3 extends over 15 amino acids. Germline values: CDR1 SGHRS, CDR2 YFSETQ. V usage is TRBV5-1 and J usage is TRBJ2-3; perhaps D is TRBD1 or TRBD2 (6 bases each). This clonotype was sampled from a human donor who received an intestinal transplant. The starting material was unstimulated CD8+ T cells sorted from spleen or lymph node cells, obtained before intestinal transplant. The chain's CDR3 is CASSLRGRGGDTQYF. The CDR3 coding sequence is TGCGCCAGCAGCTTGCGGGGGCGGGGAGGAGATACGCAGTATTTT.